What follows are 27 T cell receptor beta chains derived from one specimen sequenced in a study of cytomegalovirus exposure and HLA in healthy donors. Both 60 Vbeta primers and 13 Jbeta primers went into the PCR. TCRdb's table, derived via immunoSEQ multiplex PCR, lists solely in-frame clones and lacks some. The table lists about 36,000 clones, approximately 70% of them singletons. The sequenced material came from PBMCs. The receptors stem from a man aged 25 to 45 in good health and CMV-seronegative.

The chain couples TRBV15 to TRBJ1-2, with TRBD1 identical over 8 bases. The CDR3 extends over 13 amino acids. CDR1 is LNHNV, CDR2 YYDKDF, per germline (reference sequence). Trimming cost V 5 bases and J 12 bases; bases outside gene matches: 11. CDR3 nucleotides: TGTGCCACCAGCCGCGGGACAGGCAACTTAAACACCTTC. Residues: CATSRGTGNLNTF.

The chain links TRBV6-6 to TRBJ2-7, with 10 bases fitting TRBD1. The CDR3 runs 13 residues. Germline V gene lookup returns CDR1 MNHNY and CDR2 SVGAGI (reference sequence). V trimming: 8 bases; J trimming: 4 bases; junction bases outside the gene matches: 5. Here the CDR3 reads CASRDRGSYEQYF. CDR3 in DNA: TGTGCCAGCCGGGACAGGGGTTCGTACGAGCAGTACTTC.

This clone was seen more than once but under ten times. This sequence joins TRBV7-2 and TRBJ1-2; 7 bases agree with TRBD1. Germline CDR1 and CDR2: SGHTA and FQGNSA. With 5 bases clipped from V and 7 bases from J, the junction kept 7 bases outside the gene matches. This CDR3 comprises 13 residues. CDR3 nucleotide sequence: TGTGCCAGCAGCCGTTCCCAGGGGGGTGGCTACACCTTC. Translated, it gives CASSRSQGGGYTF.

Here the CDR3 reads CAISEFPTGANNQPQHF. CDR3 DNA: TGTGCCATCAGTGAGTTCCCGACAGGGGCGAACAATCAGCCCCAGCATTTT. The chain uses TRBV10-3 and TRBJ1-5; TRBD1 matches at 8 bases. The CDR3 sequence is 17 residues long. J lost 3 bases, V lost 1 base, and 8 bases had no gene match. Germline lookup yields CDR1 ENHRY and CDR2 SYGVKD.

This clone is a singleton in its sample. The V gene is TRBV6-1, the J gene TRBJ1-1, with D tentatively TRBD1 (5 bases). The CDR3 totals 14 residues. Trimming removed 6 bases from V and 1 base from J, with 12 bases in between. The germline gives CDR1 MNHNS, CDR2 SASEGT. The CDR3: CASRAGQQNTEAFF. The CDR3 region has the DNA TGTGCCAGCAGGGCTGGACAACAGAACACTGAAGCTTTCTTT.

In its sample, this clone was seen once. The rearrangement joins TRBV2 to TRBJ2-7, with 15 bases that match TRBD2. CDR3 length: 14 amino acids. J was trimmed by 5 bases and V by 6 bases; bases with no gene match: 2. Germline lookup yields CDR1 SNHLY and CDR2 FYNNEI. In nucleotides, the CDR3 is TGTGCCAGCAGGGGGACTAGCGGGGGGAACGAGCAGTACTTC. Its translation: CASRGTSGGNEQYF. Combining the CDR3 with reference TRBV2 and TRBJ2-7 gives the whole variable domain EPEVTQTPSHQVTQMGQEVILRCVPISNHLYFYWYRQILGQKVEFLVSFYNNEISEKSEIFDDQFSVERPDGSNFTLKIRSTKLEDSAMYFCASRGTSGGNEQYFGPGTRLTVT.

The chain uses TRBV15 and TRBJ2-7; TRBD2 aligns across 13 bases. The V gene's germline CDR1 is LNHNV and CDR2 YYDKDF (reference sequence). The CDR3 extends over 16 amino acids. With V trimmed by 2 bases and J by 9 bases, 10 bases remained unmatched. CDR3 protein: CATSRQGGLAGEGQYF. The CDR3 region has the DNA TGTGCCACCAGCAGACAAGGAGGACTAGCGGGAGAGGGGCAGTACTTC.

J is TRBJ1-2 and V is TRBV29-1; D not certain. Deletions cut 7 bases from V and 4 bases from J, with 13 bases between. Germline CDR1 reads SQVTM; CDR2 reads ANQGSEA. The CDR3 loop spans 12 amino acids. The CDR3 reads CSAVQVTYGYTF. CDR3 DNA sequence: TGCAGCGCCGTGCAGGTGACCTATGGCTACACCTTC.

V and J are TRBV5-6 and TRBJ2-3, with TRBD2 as a possible D gene (5 bases). Trimming removed 1 base at V and 6 bases at J, with 15 bases between. The CDR3 is made up of 15 amino acids. CDR1 and CDR2 from the germline V gene are SGHDT and YYEEEE. The chain's CDR3 is CASSLWPSRRDTQYF. In DNA form, the CDR3 reads TGTGCCAGCAGCTTGTGGCCTAGCCGAAGGGATACGCAGTATTTT. The variable domain in full, with the rest retrieved from reference TRBV5-6 and TRBJ2-3, is DAGVTQSPTHLIKTRGQQVTLRCSPKSGHDTVSWYQQALGQGPQFIFQYYEEEERQRGNFPDRFSGHQFPNYSSELNVNALLLGDSALYLCASSLWPSRRDTQYFGPGTRLTVL.

This chain links TRBV7-2 with TRBJ1-3; D is undetermined. The CDR3 is 13 amino acids. Trimming took 6 bases from V and 4 from J, leaving 10 bases between them. CDR1 and CDR2 from the germline V gene are SGHTA and FQGNSA. This CDR3 reads CASSSSSGNTIYF. CDR3 nucleotides: TGTGCCAGCAGTTCCTCTTCCGGAAACACCATATATTTT.

This chain links TRBV28 with TRBJ1-2, with TRBD1 as a possible D gene (5 bases). This CDR3 contains 15 residues. Germline V lookup: CDR1 MDHEN, CDR2 SYDVKM. V was trimmed by 5 bases and J by 4 bases, leaving 17 bases between them. The DNA for the CDR3 is TGTGCCAGCAGTGAATTGGTGGGGCAGGCCTATGGCTACACCTTC. This encodes CASSELVGQAYGYTF.

Comments on this clone: Mismatch with germline at one junction end may stem from a read error. Other DNA sequences in this sample translate to the same CDR3. The chain employs TRBV19 and TRBJ1-1, with D unclear. There are 11 residues in the CDR3. Germline V gives CDR1 LNHDA, CDR2 SQIVND (reference sequence). In DNA form, the CDR3 reads TGCGCCAGTAGTATGTGGCTGGAAGCTTTCTTT. This encodes CASSMWLEAFF.

In this sample, this clone turned up a few times. One junction end disagrees with the germline gene, perhaps due to a read error. This sequence joins TRBV7-7 and TRBJ2-5, with 7 bases fitting TRBD2. The germline V gene encodes CDR1 SSHAT and CDR2 FNYEAQ (reference sequence). The CDR3 spans 15 residues. The DNA for the CDR3 is TGTGCTAGCAGCTTAGCGGGCTCAGGACAAGAGACCCAGTACTTC. It translates to CASSLAGSGQETQYF.

This clone was picked up a small number of times. Germline is not matched at one junction end, which may reflect a read error. V and J are TRBV6-1 and TRBJ1-5, with 8 bases lining up with TRBD1. CDR3 length equals 16 residues. The V gene's germline CDR1 is MNHNS and CDR2 SASEGT. The CDR3 DNA reads TGTGCCAGCAGTAAAGCCGGACAGGGTCCCAATCAGCCCCAGCATTTT. The encoded protein is CASSKAGQGPNQPQHF.

This sequence joins TRBV6-1 and TRBJ1-2; 7 bases fit TRBD1. Unmatched junction bases numbered 2, after V lost 4 bases and J lost 6 bases. The CDR3 has 12 residues. Germline CDR1 and CDR2: MNHNS and SASEGT. Here the CDR3 reads CASSVDRNGYTF. In DNA form, the CDR3 reads TGTGCCAGCAGTGTGGACAGGAATGGCTACACCTTC.

This clone was seen a handful of times. V is TRBV6-5 and J is TRBJ2-7, with a tentative D call TRBD1 (6 bases). Trimming left V 2 bases short and J 1 base short, with 12 bases between. The germline gives CDR1 MNHEY, CDR2 SVGAGI. The CDR3 runs 15 residues. CDR3 bases: TGTGCCAGCAGTTACGACGACAGGCGATCCTACGAGCAGTACTTC. Translation: CASSYDDRRSYEQYF.

J is TRBJ2-5 and V is TRBV5-1; no firm D call. The ends were cut back, 4 bases at V and 7 bases at J, with 11 bases in the middle. The V gene's germline CDR1 is SGHRS and CDR2 YFSETQ. The CDR3 has 12 amino acids. CDR3 sequence reads: CASSGPRMTQYF. The CDR3 DNA reads TGCGCCAGCAGCGGGCCCCGGATGACCCAGTACTTC.

The V call is TRBV2, the J call TRBJ2-1; 9 bases are shared with TRBD1. The germline V gene encodes CDR1 SNHLY and CDR2 FYNNEI. The CDR3 runs to 15 residues. V shed 7 bases and J 4 bases; nucleotides not matched to a gene: 8. The CDR3 nucleotides are TGTGCCAGCACTCCACAGGGGGCCGAATACAATGAGCAGTTCTTC. Translation gives CASTPQGAEYNEQFF.

The chain uses TRBV6-7 and TRBJ2-7, with TRBD2 matching 7 bases. TRBV6-7 is designated an ORF whose function remains uncertain. V lost 5 bases, J lost 4 bases, and 11 bases stayed unmatched. The CDR3 is made up of 15 amino acids. CDR3 sequence reads: CASSRRLAGGYEQYF. DNA of the CDR3: TGTGCCAGCAGTAGAAGACTAGCCGGAGGTTACGAGCAGTACTTC.

The chain carries TRBV10-1 and TRBJ1-1; D call uncertain. Germline V lookup: CDR1 WNHNN, CDR2 SYGVQD (reference sequence). V was pared by 3 bases and J by 7 bases, with 12 bases between. The CDR3 has 13 residues. The CDR3: CASSEPPPSEAFF. DNA of the CDR3: TGCGCCAGCAGTGAACCCCCCCCCAGTGAAGCTTTCTTT.

CDR3 protein: CASILGQGRALANYGYTF. The CDR3 bases are TGCGCCAGCATCCTGGGACAGGGGCGTGCCCTCGCTAACTATGGCTACACCTTC. The rearrangement joins TRBV10-1 to TRBJ1-2; 10 bases are a match to TRBD1. Germline V lookup: CDR1 WNHNN, CDR2 SYGVQD (reference sequence). J was trimmed by 0 bases and V by 7 bases; bases with no gene match: 14. The CDR3 length is 18 residues.

This rearrangement joins TRBV15 to TRBJ1-1; 7 bases agree with TRBD1. The V gene's germline CDR1 is LNHNV and CDR2 YYDKDF (reference sequence). The CDR3 runs to 19 residues. With V trimmed by 0 bases and J by 0 bases, 13 bases remained unmatched. The CDR3 loop is CATSRDPRRRGPMNTEAFF. The CDR3 nucleotides are TGTGCCACCAGCAGAGATCCGAGAAGAAGGGGGCCAATGAACACTGAAGCTTTCTTT.

The genes are TRBV28 and TRBJ1-2; 10 bases line up with TRBD1. CDR3 size: 14 residues. Losses at the gene ends were 4 bases for V and 7 bases for J; bases not matched to a gene: 6. The V gene's germline CDR1 is MDHEN and CDR2 SYDVKM. The CDR3 sequence is CASSSDRGLAGYTF. CDR3 DNA: TGTGCCAGCAGTTCCGACAGGGGGCTGGCTGGCTACACCTTC.

V and J are TRBV6-1 and TRBJ1-4; tentative D call: TRBD1 (6 bases). Germline CDR1 is MNHNS and CDR2 is SASEGT. Trimming shortened V by 6 bases and J by 6 bases, and 14 bases separated the two germline ends. The CDR3 contains 14 residues. DNA for the CDR3: TGTGCCAGCAGCCTACAGGGCCCGTATGAAAAACTGTTTTTT. Translating gives CASSLQGPYEKLFF.

The V call is TRBV25-1, the J call TRBJ2-5; D is possibly TRBD2 (6 bases). This CDR3 has 14 residues. Germline lookup yields CDR1 MGHDK and CDR2 SYGVNS. The germline V and J ends were trimmed by 3 bases and 2 bases, with 10 bases remaining between them. The CDR3 sequence: CASSDTGTQETQYF. CDR3 nucleotides: TGTGCCAGCAGTGATACCGGGACTCAAGAGACCCAGTACTTC.

This clone has just one count. The CDR3 coding sequence is TGCGCCAGCAGCCAAGACAGGGCTCGCCCTGAAGCTTTCTTT. Its translation is CASSQDRARPEAFF. The rearrangement joins TRBV4-1 to TRBJ1-1, with D maybe TRBD1 (5 bases). V dropped 0 bases and J dropped 6 bases, with 11 bases sitting between them. Germline V CDR1 and CDR2: MGHRA, YSYEKL. CDR3 size: 14 residues.

V usage is TRBV27 and J usage is TRBJ2-7, with 8 bases lining up with TRBD1. Germline V CDR1 and CDR2: MNHEY, SMNVEV (reference sequence). The CDR3 has 14 amino acids. After removal of 3 bases from V and 4 bases from J, the junction contained 5 bases not matched to a gene. The CDR3 DNA sequence: TGTGCCAGCAGTTTCGACAGGGGACCTTACGAGCAGTACTTC. It yields the protein CASSFDRGPYEQYF.